This is a list of T cell receptor beta chains from one sample in a study of glioma-infiltrating T cells after dendritic cell vaccination. The data were produced by immunoSEQ multiplex PCR, yet TCRdb's version contains in-frame clones alone and is incomplete. The sample carries approximately 24,000 clones, around nine tenths recorded once. The material was blood, obtained after dendritic cell vaccination. All receptors derive from a human donor with glioblastoma. Both conserved end residues are part of each CDR3. D genes are given only for firm matches. Expanded clones are given a class, and other clones once, few, many or no size at all.

V	D	size	J	CDR3	DNA
TRBV6-1	TRBD1	.	TRBJ1-2	CASSEVAGGADYGYTF	TGTGCCAGCAGTGAAGTCGCAGGGGGCGCGGACTATGGCTACACCTTC
TRBV11-2	TRBD2	.	TRBJ2-3	CASSSGSSGGESDTQYF	TGTGCCAGCAGCTCGGGATCTAGCGGGGGGGAGTCAGATACGCAGTATTTT
TRBV7-9	TRBD1	.	TRBJ1-1	CASSSGQGNTEAFF	TGTGCCAGCAGCTCGGGACAGGGGAACACTGAAGCTTTCTTT
TRBV10-2	.	.	TRBJ1-1	CATRDSSTEAFF	TGCGCCACCCGGGACTCTTCGACTGAAGCTTTCTTT
TRBV2	.	.	TRBJ2-7	CASIGVGGRAYEQYF	TGTGCCAGCATAGGGGTCGGGGGGCGGGCCTACGAGCAGTACTTC
TRBV10-1	TRBD1	.	TRBJ2-2	CASRAGGSNTGELFF	TGCGCCAGCAGGGCAGGGGGCTCGAACACCGGGGAGCTGTTTTTT
TRBV6-5	.	.	TRBJ1-1	CACYRAVSTEAFF	TGTGCCTGTTACAGGGCGGTATCCACTGAAGCTTTCTTT
TRBV5-4	.	.	TRBJ1-4	CASSLDRSANEKLFF	TGTGCCAGCAGCTTGGACAGGAGTGCTAATGAAAAACTGTTTTTT
TRBV5-1	TRBD2	once	TRBJ2-5	CASSWGLAGEETQYF	TGCGCCAGCAGCTGGGGACTAGCGGGGGAAGAGACCCAGTACTTC
TRBV10-3	TRBD1	few	TRBJ1-6	CAISELPGGISSGSPLHF	TGTGCCATCAGTGAGCTGCCAGGGGGTATATCTTCTGGGTCACCCCTCCACTTT
TRBV18	TRBD2	.	TRBJ2-3	CASSPGLAGVNTDTQYF	TGTGCCAGCTCACCGGGACTAGCGGGGGTGAACACAGATACGCAGTATTTT
TRBV18	TRBD2	.	TRBJ2-5	CASSPGLTETQYF	TGTGCCAGCTCACCGGGACTAACAGAGACCCAGTACTTC
TRBV10-1	.	.	TRBJ2-1	CASSGNRVGGNEQFF	TGCGCCAGCAGTGGGAACAGGGTTGGGGGCAATGAGCAGTTCTTC
TRBV5-1	TRBD2	.	TRBJ2-5	CASSLAGTSVPETQYF	TGCGCCAGCAGCTTGGCCGGGACTAGCGTTCCGGAGACCCAGTACTTC
TRBV7-8	.	once	TRBJ1-1	CASSLVYVENTEAFF	TGTGCCAGCAGCTTAGTCTACGTCGAAAACACTGAAGCTTTCTTT
TRBV10-3	TRBD2	.	TRBJ2-7	CAIGKRGDSYEQYF	TGTGCCATCGGGAAGCGGGGGGACTCCTACGAGCAGTACTTC
TRBV6-5	TRBD1	.	TRBJ1-5	CASSKTGANQPQHF	TGTGCCAGCAGTAAGACAGGGGCAAATCAGCCCCAGCATTTT
TRBV14	.	.	TRBJ1-1	CASSQEGVVATEAFF	TGTGCCAGCAGCCAAGAAGGAGTAGTCGCCACTGAAGCTTTCTTT
TRBV4-2	TRBD2	.	TRBJ2-5	CASSLLSGGAGETQYF	TGTGCCAGCAGCCTACTTAGCGGGGGGGCCGGGGAGACCCAGTACTTC
TRBV15	.	.	TRBJ1-6	CATSNEAYNSPLHF	TGTGCCACCAGTAACGAAGCCTATAATTCCCCCCTCCACTTT
TRBV4-2	.	.	TRBJ1-2	CASSQEGGYGYTF	TGTGCCAGCAGCCAAGAAGGAGGCTATGGCTACACCTTC
TRBV25-1	.	.	TRBJ1-2	CASRKGGSGYTF	TGTGCCAGCCGCAAAGGGGGTAGTGGCTACACCTTC
TRBV10-3	.	.	TRBJ1-6	CAISETTGFDSPLHF	TGTGCCATCAGTGAAACAACAGGGTTCGATTCACCCCTCCACTTT
TRBV5-6	TRBD1	.	TRBJ2-7	CASSFTAGLGQGSYEQYF	TGTGCCAGCAGCTTTACCGCGGGCCTCGGACAGGGCTCCTACGAGCAGTACTTC
TRBV11-1	TRBD2	.	TRBJ2-2	CASSYRRGGIVGELFF	TGTGCCAGCAGCTATAGGCGGGGGGGGATTGTCGGGGAGCTGTTTTTT
TRBV7-9	.	.	TRBJ2-2	CASSLRAGELFF	TGTGCCAGCAGCTTAAGAGCCGGGGAGCTGTTTTTT
TRBV18	TRBD1	.	TRBJ2-7	CASSSDRVTVYEQYF	TGTGCCAGCTCATCTGACAGGGTCACAGTCTACGAGCAGTACTTC
TRBV6-5	TRBD2	.	TRBJ2-2	CASSYSSRGGTGELFF	TGTGCCAGCAGTTACTCGAGTCGGGGGGGCACCGGGGAGCTGTTTTTT
TRBV23-1	.	few	TRBJ1-1	CAGPDSLNTEAFF	TGCGCCGGCCCGGACAGTTTGAACACTGAAGCTTTCTTT
TRBV2	.	once	TRBJ2-3	CASSASTDTQYF	TGTGCCAGCAGTGCTAGCACAGATACGCAGTATTTT
TRBV19	.	.	TRBJ1-5	CASSNKRAGNQPQHF	TGTGCCAGTAGCAACAAACGTGCGGGCAATCAGCCCCAGCATTTT
TRBV11-2	TRBD1	.	TRBJ2-7	CASSHRDSYSEQYF	TGTGCCAGCAGCCACCGGGACAGCTACTCCGAGCAGTACTTC